The 17 T cell receptor beta chains listed next were all sequenced from one sample in a study of T cell responses to AZD1222 COVID-19 vaccine. Data came from immunoSEQ multiplex PCR; TCRdb stores just in-frame clones and leaves some out. The repertoire holds approximately 120,000 clones, with more than 75% as singletons. Sequencing used peripheral blood, obtained on day 0 of AZD1222 vaccination. The receptors derive from an adult in good health.

V and J are TRBV11-2 and TRBJ2-7, with D possibly being TRBD2 (5 bases). The CDR3 spans 16 residues. The germline V and J ends were trimmed by 0 bases and 2 bases, with 14 bases remaining between them. CDR1 and CDR2 (germline): SGHAT, FQNNGV. The CDR3 nucleotides are TGTGCCAGCAGCTTAGATTCCCCACCCGGGACCTACGAGCAGTACTTC. Amino acids: CASSLDSPPGTYEQYF.

This chain uses TRBV3-1 (or the pseudogene TRBV3-2) with TRBJ1-3; D remains ambiguous. The CDR3 length is 13 residues. Germline V gene data show CDR1 as LGHDT and CDR2 as YNNKEL (reference sequence). Trimming pared 4 bases from V and 4 bases from J, leaving 8 bases between. Here the CDR3 reads CASSPRQGNTIYF. The CDR3 region has the DNA TGTGCCAGCAGCCCCCGGCAAGGAAACACCATATATTTT.

The chain links TRBV19 to TRBJ1-1; D perhaps matches TRBD1 (6 bases). In germline, CDR1 is LNHDA, CDR2 SQIVND (reference sequence). Trimming cost V 7 bases and J 2 bases, with 17 bases left between them. The CDR3 is made up of 15 amino acids. The CDR3 sequence: CASTPTGGLNTEAFF. The CDR3 DNA reads TGTGCCAGTACCCCCACGGGGGGGCTTAACACTGAAGCTTTCTTT.

This chain connects TRBV3-1 (or the pseudogene TRBV3-2) to TRBJ2-1, with TRBD2 matching over 8 bases. The trim removed 5 bases at V and 6 bases at J, leaving 9 bases unmatched. This CDR3 is built from 15 residues. CDR1 is LGHDT, CDR2 YNNKEL, per germline (reference sequence). This CDR3 is CASSKGLVVTNEQFF. The CDR3, as DNA: TGTGCCAGCAGCAAGGGACTAGTGGTTACCAATGAGCAGTTCTTC.

The chain combines TRBV12-3 or TRBV12-4 with TRBJ1-4; D perhaps matches TRBD1 (5 bases). The CDR3 consists of 13 residues. The V end lost 6 bases, the J end lost 9 bases, and 14 bases lay between the germline ends. CDR3 protein: CASSGVGVQKLFF. In nucleotides, the CDR3 is TGTGCCAGCAGCGGAGTAGGGGTTCAAAAACTGTTTTTT.

The chain is built from TRBV18 and TRBJ1-5; no reliable D call. The CDR3 is 13 amino acids. Germline lookup yields CDR1 KGHSH and CDR2 LQKENI. V lost 6 bases, J lost 4 bases, and 10 bases lay in between. The CDR3 protein is CASSPGSNQPQHF. In DNA, the CDR3 is TGTGCCAGCTCCCCAGGCTCTAATCAGCCCCAGCATTTT.

This chain uses TRBV19 with TRBJ2-7; TRBD2 matches at 10 bases. CDR1 and CDR2 from the germline V gene are LNHDA and SQIVND (reference sequence). Germline trimming cut 5 bases from V and 1 base from J; bases unmatched to any gene: 8. This CDR3 has 16 residues. CDR3 bases: TGTGCCAGTAGTGGGGGTGTACTAGCGGGATCCTACGAGCAGTACTTC. This translates into CASSGGVLAGSYEQYF.

This clone was seen repeatedly, ten times or more. The chain has TRBV28 and TRBJ2-3; 12 nucleotides agree with TRBD2. In germline, CDR1 is MDHEN, CDR2 SYDVKM. J was trimmed by 1 base and V by 5 bases; bases with no gene match: 1. CDR3 size: 15 residues. The CDR3 is CASSPSGRGTDTQYF. CDR3 coding DNA: TGTGCCAGCAGTCCTAGCGGGAGGGGCACAGATACGCAGTATTTT.

The chain links TRBV15 to TRBJ1-1; 8 bases are shared with TRBD1. V lost 0 bases and J lost 3; bases outside the gene matches: 9. Germline CDR1 reads LNHNV; CDR2 reads YYDKDF (reference sequence). The CDR3 extends over 17 amino acids. CDR3 nucleotides: TGTGCCACCAGCAGAGATCGTTGGCAGGGGGCGGACACTGAAGCTTTCTTT. Translated: CATSRDRWQGADTEAFF.

The V and J genes are TRBV5-1 and TRBJ2-1, with 7 positions matching TRBD1. The CDR3 totals 15 residues. V was pared by 0 bases and J by 4 bases, with 4 bases of the junction left unmatched. Germline V gene sequence: CDR1 SGHRS, CDR2 YFSETQ. CDR3: CASSLAGQDYNEQFF. The CDR3 DNA reads TGCGCCAGCAGCTTGGCTGGACAGGATTACAATGAGCAGTTCTTC.

The chain uses TRBV7-9 and TRBJ2-7; D is undetermined. V dropped 1 base and J dropped 1 base, with 2 bases sitting between them. In germline, CDR1 is SEHNR, CDR2 FQNEAQ (reference sequence). This CDR3 is built from 12 residues. The CDR3 DNA follows: TGTGCCAGCAGCTTAGTTTCCTACGAGCAGTACTTC. Amino acid sequence: CASSLVSYEQYF.

The chain is built from TRBV19 and TRBJ2-3, with D perhaps TRBD2 (6 bases). Trimming took off 3 bases at V and 1 base at J, with 11 bases between the two ends. The CDR3 loop spans 15 amino acids. The germline gives CDR1 LNHDA, CDR2 SQIVND (reference sequence). The CDR3 DNA follows: TGTGCCAGTAGTATGGTGGTAGCGGGCACAGATACGCAGTATTTT. It encodes CASSMVVAGTDTQYF. The complete variable domain, with remaining parts taken from reference TRBV19 and TRBJ2-3, reads DGGITQSPKYLFRKEGQNVTLSCEQNLNHDAMYWYRQDPGQGLRLIYYSQIVNDFQKGDIAEGYSVSREKKESFPLTVTSAQKNPTAFYLCASSMVVAGTDTQYFGPGTRLTVL.

This clone was counted at least ten times. The CDR3: CASTQPGRRYGYTF. CDR3 nucleotide sequence: TGTGCCAGCACCCAACCGGGACGGCGCTATGGCTACACCTTC. The rearrangement joins TRBV11-2 to TRBJ1-2, with a tentative D call TRBD1 (5 bases). From germline, CDR1 is SGHAT and CDR2 FQNNGV. This CDR3 is 14 amino acids long. The V end lost 7 bases, the J end lost 4 bases, and 16 bases lay between the germline ends.

The V gene is TRBV5-1, the J gene TRBJ2-5, with a weak D call TRBD2 (6 bases). Germline CDR1 and CDR2: SGHRS and YFSETQ. Trimming took off 4 bases at V and 5 bases at J, with 15 bases between the two ends. The CDR3 length is 14 residues. The CDR3 sequence: CASSPSGAGETQYF. CDR3 coding DNA: TGCGCCAGCAGCCCGTCGGGCGCGGGGGAGACCCAGTACTTC.

This chain uses TRBV5-6 with TRBJ1-1, with D uncertain. V lost 6 bases and J 1 base, leaving 13 bases between the germline ends. The V gene's germline CDR1 is SGHDT and CDR2 YYEEEE. This CDR3 contains 14 residues. In nucleotides, the CDR3 is TGTGCCAGCACCCTTCTGGGAGGGAACACTGAAGCTTTCTTT. It encodes CASTLLGGNTEAFF.

The rearrangement uses TRBV6-5 and TRBJ1-2, with unresolved D. The CDR3 has 14 residues. V shed 0 bases and J shed 7 bases, with 12 bases lying between them. Germline lookup yields CDR1 MNHEY and CDR2 SVGAGI. CDR3 sequence reads: CASSYSSGESGYTF. CDR3 coding DNA: TGTGCCAGCAGTTACTCCTCAGGAGAGAGTGGCTACACCTTC.

The J gene is TRBJ2-7, the V gene TRBV5-6, with D perhaps being TRBD1 or TRBD2 (5 bases each). Germline assignment: CDR1 SGHDT and CDR2 YYEEEE. The CDR3 extends over 13 amino acids. Deletions cut 5 bases from V and 3 bases from J, with 12 bases between. The CDR3 DNA reads TGTGCCAGCAGGTGGGGGAACGGCTACGAGCAGTACTTC. This gives the protein CASRWGNGYEQYF.